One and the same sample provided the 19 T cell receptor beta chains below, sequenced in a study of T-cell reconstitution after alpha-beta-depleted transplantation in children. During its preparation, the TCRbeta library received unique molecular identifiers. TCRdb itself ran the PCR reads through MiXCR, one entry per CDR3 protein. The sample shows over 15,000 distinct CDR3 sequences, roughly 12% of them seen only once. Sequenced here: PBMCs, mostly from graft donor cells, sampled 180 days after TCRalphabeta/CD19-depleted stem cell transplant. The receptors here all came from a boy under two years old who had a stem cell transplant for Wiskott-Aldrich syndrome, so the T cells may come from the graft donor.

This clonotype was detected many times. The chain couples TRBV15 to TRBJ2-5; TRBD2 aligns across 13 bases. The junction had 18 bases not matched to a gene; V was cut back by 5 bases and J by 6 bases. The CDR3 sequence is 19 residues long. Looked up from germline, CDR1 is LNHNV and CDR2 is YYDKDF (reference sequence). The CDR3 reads CATSSAPGLAGDPSKTQYF. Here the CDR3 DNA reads TGTGCCACCAGCTCGGCCCCAGGACTAGCGGGAGACCCGTCGAAGACCCAGTACTTC.

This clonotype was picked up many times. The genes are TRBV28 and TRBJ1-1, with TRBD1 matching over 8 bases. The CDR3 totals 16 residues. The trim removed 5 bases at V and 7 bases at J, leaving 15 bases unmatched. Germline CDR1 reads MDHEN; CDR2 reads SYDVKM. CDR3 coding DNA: TGTGCCAGCAGTCGTTTCGGGACAGGTGAAACTGGTGAAGCTTTCTTT. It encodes CASSRFGTGETGEAFF.

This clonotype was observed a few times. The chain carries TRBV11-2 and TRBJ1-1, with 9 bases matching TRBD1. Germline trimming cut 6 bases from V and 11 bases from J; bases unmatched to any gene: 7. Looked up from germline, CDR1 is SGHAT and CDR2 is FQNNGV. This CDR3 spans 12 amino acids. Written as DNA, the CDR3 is TGTGCCAGCAGACAGGGGGCAAAGCAGGCTTTCTTT. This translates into CASRQGAKQAFF.

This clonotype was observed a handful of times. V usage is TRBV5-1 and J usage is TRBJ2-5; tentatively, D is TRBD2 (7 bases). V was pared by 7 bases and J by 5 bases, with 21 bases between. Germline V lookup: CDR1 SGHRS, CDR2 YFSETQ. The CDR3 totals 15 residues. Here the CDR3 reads CASSNGGPSAETQYF. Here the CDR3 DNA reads TGCGCCAGCTCTAACGGGGGGCCCTCTGCCGAGACCCAGTACTTC.

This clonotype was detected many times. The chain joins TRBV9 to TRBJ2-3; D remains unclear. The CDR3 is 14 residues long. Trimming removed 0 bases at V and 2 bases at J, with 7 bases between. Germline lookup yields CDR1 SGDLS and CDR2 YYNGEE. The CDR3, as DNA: TGTGCCAGCAGCGTAGATCCCTTCACAGATACGCAGTATTTT. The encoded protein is CASSVDPFTDTQYF.

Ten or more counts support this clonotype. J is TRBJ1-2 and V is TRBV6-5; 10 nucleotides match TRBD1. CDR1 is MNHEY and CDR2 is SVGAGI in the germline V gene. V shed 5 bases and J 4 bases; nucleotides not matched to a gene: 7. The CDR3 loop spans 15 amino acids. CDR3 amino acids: CASSQRDRGPYGYTF. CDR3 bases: TGTGCCAGCAGTCAGCGAGACAGGGGGCCCTATGGCTACACCTTC.

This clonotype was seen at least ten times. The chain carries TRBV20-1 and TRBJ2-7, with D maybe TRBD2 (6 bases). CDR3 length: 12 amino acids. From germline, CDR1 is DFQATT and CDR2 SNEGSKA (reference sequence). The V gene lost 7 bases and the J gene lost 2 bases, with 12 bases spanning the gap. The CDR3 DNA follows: TGCAGTGGAGGGACTGGAACCTACGAGCAGTACTTC. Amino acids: CSGGTGTYEQYF.

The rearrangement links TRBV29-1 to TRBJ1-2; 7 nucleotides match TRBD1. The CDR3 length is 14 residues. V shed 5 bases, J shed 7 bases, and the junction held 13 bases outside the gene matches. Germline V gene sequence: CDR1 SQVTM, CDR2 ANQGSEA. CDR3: CSVTVTGNKSGYTF. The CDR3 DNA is TGCAGCGTTACCGTGACAGGGAATAAGAGTGGCTACACCTTC.

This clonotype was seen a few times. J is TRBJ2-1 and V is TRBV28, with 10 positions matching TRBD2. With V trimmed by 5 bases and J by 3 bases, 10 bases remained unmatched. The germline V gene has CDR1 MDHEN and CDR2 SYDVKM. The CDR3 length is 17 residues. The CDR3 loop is CASSPTRTSGHYNEQFF. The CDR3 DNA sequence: TGTGCCAGCAGTCCGACCCGGACTAGCGGACACTACAATGAGCAGTTCTTC. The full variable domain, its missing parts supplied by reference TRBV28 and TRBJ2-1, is DVKVTQSSRYLVKRTGEKVFLECVQDMDHENMFWYRQDPGLGLRLIYFSYDVKMKEKGDIPEGYSVSREKKERFSLILESASTNQTSMYLCASSPTRTSGHYNEQFFGPGTRLTVL.

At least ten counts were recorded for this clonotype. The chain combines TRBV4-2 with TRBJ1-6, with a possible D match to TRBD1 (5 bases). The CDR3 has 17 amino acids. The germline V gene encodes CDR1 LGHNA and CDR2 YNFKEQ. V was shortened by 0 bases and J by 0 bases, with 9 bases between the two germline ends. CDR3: CASSQERQSSYNSPLHF. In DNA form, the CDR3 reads TGTGCCAGCAGCCAAGAGAGACAGAGCTCCTATAATTCACCCCTCCACTTT.

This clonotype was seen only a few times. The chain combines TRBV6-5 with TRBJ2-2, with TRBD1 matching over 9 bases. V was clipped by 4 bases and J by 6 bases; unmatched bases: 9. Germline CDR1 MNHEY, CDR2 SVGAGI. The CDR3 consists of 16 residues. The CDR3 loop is CASSFPRGQGSGELFF. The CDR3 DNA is TGTGCCAGCAGTTTTCCTCGGGGACAGGGATCCGGGGAGCTGTTTTTT.

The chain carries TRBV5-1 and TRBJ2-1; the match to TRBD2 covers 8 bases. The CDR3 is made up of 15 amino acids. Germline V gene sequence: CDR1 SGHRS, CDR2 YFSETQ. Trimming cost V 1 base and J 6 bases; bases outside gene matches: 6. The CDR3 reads CASSLITGGPNEQFF. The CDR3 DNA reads TGCGCCAGCAGCTTGATTACGGGAGGGCCCAATGAGCAGTTCTTC. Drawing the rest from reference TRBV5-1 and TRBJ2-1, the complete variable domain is KAGVTQTPRYLIKTRGQQVTLSCSPISGHRSVSWYQQTPGQGLQFLFEYFSETQRNKGNFPGRFSGRQFSNSRSEMNVSTLELGDSALYLCASSLITGGPNEQFFGPGTRLTVL.

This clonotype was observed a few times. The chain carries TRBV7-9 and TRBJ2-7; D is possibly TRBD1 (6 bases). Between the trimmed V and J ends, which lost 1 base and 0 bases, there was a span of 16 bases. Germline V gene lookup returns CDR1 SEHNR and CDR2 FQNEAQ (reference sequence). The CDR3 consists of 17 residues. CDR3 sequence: CASSLVGAGEFSYEQYF. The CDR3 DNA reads TGTGCCAGCAGCTTAGTAGGGGCAGGGGAGTTCTCCTACGAGCAGTACTTC.

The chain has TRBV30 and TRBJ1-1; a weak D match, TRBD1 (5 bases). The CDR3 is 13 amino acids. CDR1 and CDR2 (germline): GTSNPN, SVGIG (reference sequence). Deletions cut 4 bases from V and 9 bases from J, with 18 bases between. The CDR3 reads CAWTRGAGGKAFF. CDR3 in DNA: TGTGCCTGGACCCGCGGGGCCGGGGGGAAAGCTTTCTTT.

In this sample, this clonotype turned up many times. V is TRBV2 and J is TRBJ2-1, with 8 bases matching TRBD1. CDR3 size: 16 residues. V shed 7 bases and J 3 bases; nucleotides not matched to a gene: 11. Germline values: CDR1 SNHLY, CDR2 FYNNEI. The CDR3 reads CASTWTGSYFYNEQFF. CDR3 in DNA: TGTGCCAGCACCTGGACAGGGAGCTATTTCTACAATGAGCAGTTCTTC.

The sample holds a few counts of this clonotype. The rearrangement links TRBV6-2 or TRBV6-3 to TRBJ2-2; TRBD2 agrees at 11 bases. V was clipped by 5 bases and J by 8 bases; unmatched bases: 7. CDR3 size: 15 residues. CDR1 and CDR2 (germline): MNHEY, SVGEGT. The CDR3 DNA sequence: TGTGCCAGCAGTCACCGGACTAGCGGGTCGGGGGAGCTGTTTTTT. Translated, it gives CASSHRTSGSGELFF.

CDR3 in amino acids: CASSEDTGGYYGYTF. The CDR3 region has the DNA TGTGCCAGCAGTGAAGATACAGGGGGATACTATGGCTACACCTTC. This chain connects TRBV2 to TRBJ1-2, with TRBD1 identical over 8 bases. CDR3 length: 15 amino acids. Germline trimming cut 1 base from V and 3 bases from J; bases unmatched to any gene: 4. The V gene's germline CDR1 is SNHLY and CDR2 FYNNEI.

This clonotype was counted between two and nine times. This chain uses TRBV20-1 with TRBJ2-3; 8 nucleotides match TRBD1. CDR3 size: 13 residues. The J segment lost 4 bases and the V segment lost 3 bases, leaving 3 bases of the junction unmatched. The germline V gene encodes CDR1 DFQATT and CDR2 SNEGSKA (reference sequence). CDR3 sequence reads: CSASVRGPDTQYF. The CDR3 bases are TGCAGTGCTAGCGTCAGGGGGCCAGATACGCAGTATTTT.

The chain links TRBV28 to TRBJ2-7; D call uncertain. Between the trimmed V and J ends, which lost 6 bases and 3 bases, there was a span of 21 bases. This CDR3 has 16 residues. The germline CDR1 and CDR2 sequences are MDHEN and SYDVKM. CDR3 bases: TGTGCCAGCAGCCCCACGGTGGGATTAACATTCTACGAGCAGTACTTC. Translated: CASSPTVGLTFYEQYF. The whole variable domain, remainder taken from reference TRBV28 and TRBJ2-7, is DVKVTQSSRYLVKRTGEKVFLECVQDMDHENMFWYRQDPGLGLRLIYFSYDVKMKEKGDIPEGYSVSREKKERFSLILESASTNQTSMYLCASSPTVGLTFYEQYFGPGTRLTVT.